Given below is one T cell receptor beta chain in context. This entry comes from a study of cytomegalovirus exposure and HLA in healthy donors. In the PCR, 60 Vbeta and 13 Jbeta primers were used. Generated by immunoSEQ multiplex PCR, the TCRdb table keeps only in-frame clones and is missing some. The table lists some 190,000 clones, 75% to 90% of them singletons. CDR3 length: 12 amino acids. V was trimmed by 5 bases and J by 7 bases, leaving 9 bases between them. Germline V lookup: CDR1 MNHEY, CDR2 SVGAGI. This chain connects TRBV6-5 to TRBJ2-1; D possibly corresponds to TRBD1 (5 bases). Material for sequencing was PBMCs. This TCR came from a man younger than 40 in good health and CMV-seronegative. CDR3 sequence reads: CASSQGRNEQFF. The CDR3, as DNA: TGTGCCAGCAGTCAGGGTAGGAATGAGCAGTTCTTC.